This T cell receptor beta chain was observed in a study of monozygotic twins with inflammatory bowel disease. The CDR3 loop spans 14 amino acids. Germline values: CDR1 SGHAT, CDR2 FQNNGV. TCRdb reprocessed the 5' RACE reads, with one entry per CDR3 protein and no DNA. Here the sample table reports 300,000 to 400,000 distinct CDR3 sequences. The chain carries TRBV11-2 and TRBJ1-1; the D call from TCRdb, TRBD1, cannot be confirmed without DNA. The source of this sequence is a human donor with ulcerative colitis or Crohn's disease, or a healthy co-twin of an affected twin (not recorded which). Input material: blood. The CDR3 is CASTRTVVDTEAFF.